The 31 T cell receptor beta chains presented below share a single source sample, sequenced in a study of response to subunit inactivated influenza vaccine. TCRdb passed the RT-PCR reads through MiXCR, listing each CDR3 protein once. The sample has 590,000 or so distinct CDR3 sequences; 12% to 15% are singletons. The sequenced sample was PBMCs from blood, obtained less than 15 days before vaccination. All receptors derive from a man in his forties or fifties who received an inactivated influenza vaccine.

This clonotype has more than one count but fewer than ten. V and J are TRBV20-1 and TRBJ1-1; D is uncertain. Per germline, CDR1 DFQATT and CDR2 SNEGSKA (reference sequence). V lost 5 bases, J lost 5 bases, and 9 bases lay in between. CDR3 length: 11 residues. The CDR3 DNA is TGCAGTGCTCTAGGTAGGACTGAAGCTTTCTTT. It translates to CSALGRTEAFF.

This clonotype was detected a few times. The genes are TRBV7-9 and TRBJ2-7, with a possible D match to TRBD1 (6 bases). The CDR3 contains 17 residues. V shed 5 bases and J shed 3 bases, with 23 bases lying between them. The germline gives CDR1 SEHNR, CDR2 FQNEAQ (reference sequence). The CDR3 region has the DNA TGTGCCAGCAGCGAGGGACAAATACGGACTCAAGACTACGAGCAGTACTTC. Its translation: CASSEGQIRTQDYEQYF. Full variable domain (outside the CDR3, taken from reference TRBV7-9 and TRBJ2-7): DTGVSQNPRHKITKRGQNVTFRCDPISEHNRLYWYRQTLGQGPEFLTYFQNEAQLEKSRLLSDRFSAERPKGSFSTLEIQRTEQGDSAMYLCASSEGQIRTQDYEQYFGPGTRLTVT.

A few counts support this clonotype. The rearrangement joins TRBV20-1 to TRBJ1-6; TRBD1 aligns across 7 bases. The CDR3 is 13 residues long. Germline V lookup: CDR1 DFQATT, CDR2 SNEGSKA (reference sequence). The V segment lost 5 bases and the J segment 6 bases; nucleotides outside the gene matches: 4. In DNA form, the CDR3 reads TGCAGTGCTGCCGGGACAGTTAATTCACCCCTCCACTTT. It codes for CSAAGTVNSPLHF.

The chain employs TRBV24-1 and TRBJ2-3; D is unclear. CDR3 length: 13 amino acids. Germline CDR1 reads KGHDR; CDR2 reads SFDVKD. V was pared by 9 bases and J by 2 bases, with 11 bases between. The CDR3, as DNA: TGTGCCACCTCCTTTTCGATCACAGATACGCAGTATTTT. It yields the protein CATSFSITDTQYF.

The chain has TRBV29-1 and TRBJ2-7, with D perhaps given as TRBD1 or TRBD2 (5 bases each). The CDR3 runs 10 residues. The V gene's germline CDR1 is SQVTM and CDR2 ANQGSEA. Trimming removed 6 bases from V and 6 bases from J, with 9 bases in between. The CDR3 spells CSVSGSEQYF. For the CDR3, the DNA is TGCAGCGTCTCAGGGAGCGAGCAGTACTTC.

The rearrangement uses TRBV5-1 and TRBJ1-5; D is unresolved. This CDR3 is built from 17 residues. Germline CDR1 reads SGHRS; CDR2 reads YFSETQ. V was pared by 4 bases and J by 2 bases, with 19 bases between. The CDR3 loop is CASSEDRAERRNQPQHF. The CDR3 DNA reads as TGCGCCAGCAGCGAAGACCGGGCAGAGAGGCGCAATCAGCCCCAGCATTTT.

The chain employs TRBV7-6 and TRBJ2-2; 12 nucleotides align to TRBD2. CDR3 length: 18 amino acids. CDR1 is SGHVS and CDR2 is FNYEAQ in the germline V gene. V shed 1 base, J shed 3 bases, and the junction held 6 bases outside the gene matches. Written as DNA, the CDR3 is TGTGCCAGCAGCTTAGGACCTAGCGGGAGGGCAGACACCGGGGAGCTGTTTTTT. It codes for CASSLGPSGRADTGELFF.

The table lists this clonotype with a few counts. The chain combines TRBV20-1 with TRBJ2-3; 7 bases map to TRBD1. Germline CDR1 is DFQATT and CDR2 is SNEGSKA (reference sequence). The CDR3 loop spans 13 amino acids. The J segment lost 4 bases and the V segment lost 6 bases, leaving 7 bases of the junction unmatched. CDR3 nucleotides: TGCAGTGCACAGGGGCTCATGGCAGATACGCAGTATTTT. It codes for CSAQGLMADTQYF.

This clonotype was counted between two and nine times. The V and J genes are TRBV21-1 and TRBJ2-5; the DNA was not compared with TRBD2, the D call given in the table. TRBV21-1 is classified as a pseudogene. The CDR3 covers 15 residues. The CDR3 DNA sequence: TGTGCCAGCAGCAAAGCGCAGGGGCCCCGGGAGACCCAGTACTTC. Protein: CASSKAQGPRETQYF.

CDR3 amino acids: CSAELAGSDTQYF. The CDR3 bases are TGCAGTGCCGAACTAGCGGGGTCAGATACGCAGTATTTT. This rearrangement joins TRBV20-1 to TRBJ2-3; 10 bases match TRBD2. Germline V gene data show CDR1 as DFQATT and CDR2 as SNEGSKA (reference sequence). Unmatched junction bases numbered 4, after V lost 6 bases and J lost 4 bases. The CDR3 loop spans 13 amino acids.

This sequence joins TRBV6-1 and TRBJ2-5; tentative D call: TRBD2 (6 bases). The CDR3 is 13 amino acids. Per the germline V gene, CDR1 is MNHNS and CDR2 is SASEGT. V lost 0 bases and J lost 5, with 7 bases in between. In DNA, the CDR3 is TGTGCCAGCAGTGAAGCTGGGAGGGAGACCCAGTACTTC. It encodes CASSEAGRETQYF.

The genes are TRBV20-1 and TRBJ1-1; a possible D gene is TRBD1 (5 bases). With 2 bases removed from V and 5 bases from J, the gap between germline ends came to 15 bases. The germline V gene has CDR1 DFQATT and CDR2 SNEGSKA (reference sequence). The CDR3 loop spans 14 amino acids. CDR3 DNA sequence: TGCAGTGCTAGAAGGGTAGGGAGGGGTACTGAAGCTTTCTTT. Amino acid sequence: CSARRVGRGTEAFF.

This clonotype was detected a few times. The CDR3 sequence: CASSLDGTGGNSPLHF. The DNA of the CDR3 is TGCGCCAGCAGCTTGGACGGGACAGGGGGCAATTCACCCCTCCACTTT. The V gene is TRBV5-1, the J gene TRBJ1-6; 12 positions agree with TRBD1. The CDR3 runs to 16 residues. Looked up from germline, CDR1 is SGHRS and CDR2 is YFSETQ. Trimming took 0 bases from V and 7 from J; bases not matched to a gene: 2.

This clonotype was detected many times. The V and J genes are TRBV10-3 and TRBJ2-5; D gene unclear. The CDR3 length is 12 residues. The germline V gene encodes CDR1 ENHRY and CDR2 SYGVKD. Trimming cost V 7 bases and J 4 bases, with 10 bases left between them. This chain's CDR3 is CAIKVDGETQYF. CDR3 DNA: TGTGCCATCAAAGTAGACGGAGAGACCCAGTACTTC.

This clonotype was counted between two and nine times. The genes are TRBV28 and TRBJ2-7, with D unresolved. This CDR3 is built from 14 residues. V lost 5 bases and J 0 bases, leaving 11 bases between the germline ends. The germline gives CDR1 MDHEN, CDR2 SYDVKM. CDR3 residues: CASSTPTYSYEQYF. For the CDR3, the DNA is TGTGCCAGCAGTACCCCGACATACTCCTACGAGCAGTACTTC.

The sample holds many counts of this clonotype. The V and J genes are TRBV20-1 and TRBJ2-3; a possible D gene is TRBD2 (6 bases). The CDR3 length is 15 residues. Germline V gives CDR1 DFQATT, CDR2 SNEGSKA (reference sequence). The V end lost 6 bases, the J end lost 2 bases, and 18 bases lay between the germline ends. CDR3 bases: TGCAGTGCCGCTTTGCTGGCGGGGTTCACAGATACGCAGTATTTT. It codes for CSAALLAGFTDTQYF.

The CDR3 sequence is CASSYSSGRANGNEQFF. CDR3 sequence (DNA): TGTGCCAGCAGTTACTCTAGCGGGAGGGCCAATGGCAATGAGCAGTTCTTC. The gene calls are TRBV6-5 and TRBJ2-1; 11 bases are shared with TRBD2. CDR3 length equals 17 residues. Trimming removed 0 bases from V and 6 bases from J; junction bases left unmatched: 7. Germline assignment: CDR1 MNHEY and CDR2 SVGAGI.

The genes are TRBV3-1 and TRBJ1-1; 8 bases line up with TRBD1. V lost 2 bases, J lost 3 bases, and 2 bases stayed unmatched. The germline CDR1 and CDR2 sequences are LGHDT and YNNKEL (reference sequence). The CDR3 contains 14 residues. The CDR3 DNA is TGTGCCAGCAGCCAACTACAGGGGGACACTGAAGCTTTCTTT. Translated, it gives CASSQLQGDTEAFF.

This clonotype was detected a few times. The chain has TRBV2 and TRBJ2-1, with 10 bases fitting TRBD2. This CDR3 is 15 amino acids long. Germline CDR1 and CDR2: SNHLY and FYNNEI. V lost 1 base and J lost 9; bases outside the gene matches: 6. The CDR3 region has the DNA TGTGCCAGCAGTGAAGGGCTAGCGGGAGTACTTGAGCAGTTCTTC. Translating it yields CASSEGLAGVLEQFF.

This clonotype occurred many times. J is TRBJ1-5 and V is TRBV12-3 or TRBV12-4, with TRBD1 matching 8 bases. The CDR3 consists of 15 residues. Unmatched junction bases numbered 7, after V lost 5 bases and J lost 4 bases. CDR3 DNA sequence: TGTGCCAGCAGTAAAGGACAGGGTCAAAATCAGCCCCAGCATTTT. This encodes CASSKGQGQNQPQHF.

This clonotype was recorded a few times. The genes are TRBV27 and TRBJ2-2; D call uncertain. Germline CDR1 reads MNHEY; CDR2 reads SMNVEV (reference sequence). This CDR3 region has 16 residues. The ends were cut back, 4 bases at V and 2 bases at J, with 14 bases in the middle. In DNA form, the CDR3 reads TGTGCCAGCAGTTACTGGATCTCGGATAACACCGGGGAGCTGTTTTTT. Translated: CASSYWISDNTGELFF.

The chain carries TRBV12-3 or TRBV12-4 and TRBJ1-5, with D maybe TRBD1 (5 bases). V was trimmed by 4 bases and J by 4 bases, leaving 17 bases between them. CDR3 length: 16 amino acids. The CDR3 bases are TGTGCCAGCAGTTCCTCCGGGACGGGAAAGAATCAGCCCCAGCATTTT. Its protein is CASSSSGTGKNQPQHF.

This clonotype was observed a few times. The V and J genes are TRBV20-1 and TRBJ2-1, with D uncertain. V dropped 0 bases and J dropped 3 bases, with 6 bases sitting between them. The CDR3 runs to 13 residues. Germline values: CDR1 DFQATT, CDR2 SNEGSKA (reference sequence). The DNA for the CDR3 is TGCAGTGCTAGAGATCCAATCTACAATGAGCAGTTCTTC. Translation gives CSARDPIYNEQFF.

V gene TRBV29-1 combines with J gene TRBJ2-7; 7 nucleotides match TRBD1. The CDR3 consists of 14 residues. Germline values: CDR1 SQVTM, CDR2 ANQGSEA. Trimming removed 4 bases from V and 0 bases from J; junction bases left unmatched: 6. CDR3 sequence: CSVGGGRSSYEQYF. CDR3 in DNA: TGCAGCGTTGGAGGGGGCAGGAGCTCCTACGAGCAGTACTTC.

This clonotype was found a few times. This chain joins TRBV20-1 and TRBJ1-2; possible D gene TRBD1, 6 bases. Trimming left V 6 bases short and J 4 bases short, with 18 bases between. The CDR3 is made up of 14 amino acids. Germline loops: CDR1 DFQATT, CDR2 SNEGSKA (reference sequence). Here the CDR3 reads CSAEPGGRSYGYTF. The CDR3 region has the DNA TGCAGTGCCGAGCCCGGGGGGCGTAGCTATGGCTACACCTTC.

Many counts were recorded for this clonotype. The J gene is TRBJ2-2, the V gene TRBV29-1; 10 nucleotides match TRBD1. With 5 bases clipped from V and 3 bases from J, the junction kept 12 bases outside the gene matches. The germline gives CDR1 SQVTM, CDR2 ANQGSEA. This CDR3 has 17 residues. Written as DNA, the CDR3 is TGCAGCGTTACCCGACAGGGGGCTAATATTGACACCGGGGAGCTGTTTTTT. Amino acids: CSVTRQGANIDTGELFF.

This clonotype was recorded many times. The chain is built from TRBV5-1 and TRBJ1-1; D is ambiguous. Germline V gene lookup returns CDR1 SGHRS and CDR2 YFSETQ. The germline V and J ends were trimmed by 5 bases and 8 bases, with 13 bases remaining between them. The CDR3 extends over 12 amino acids. CDR3 nucleotide sequence: TGCGCCAGCAGGCGAGAGACGGAAGAAGCTTTCTTT. Its protein is CASRRETEEAFF.

This sequence joins TRBV3-1 and TRBJ2-1; no clear D gene. The length of the CDR3 is 18 residues. V lost 4 bases to trimming and J lost 5 bases, with 24 bases between them. Germline assignment: CDR1 LGHDT and CDR2 YNNKEL (reference sequence). CDR3 nucleotide sequence: TGTGCCAGCAGCCGATTAGGTGATCGGACCCTTAGGAACAATGAGCAGTTCTTC. This translates into CASSRLGDRTLRNNEQFF.

The chain combines TRBV20-1 with TRBJ2-2, with 7 bases lining up with TRBD1. V was pared by 3 bases and J by 4 bases, with 5 bases of the junction left unmatched. This CDR3 has 14 residues. CDR1 DFQATT and CDR2 SNEGSKA come from the germline V gene (reference sequence). This CDR3 reads CSASVGGSTGELFF. The CDR3 DNA reads TGCAGTGCTAGTGTAGGGGGCAGCACCGGGGAGCTGTTTTTT.

CDR3 protein: CASSLDLAGEQFF. For the CDR3, the DNA is TGCGCCAGCAGCTTGGACCTTGCGGGAGAGCAGTTCTTC. The chain carries TRBV5-1 and TRBJ2-1, with D possibly TRBD2 on 6 matching bases. The CDR3 loop spans 13 amino acids. The V end lost 0 bases, the J end lost 10 bases, and 11 bases lay between the germline ends. Germline V gene sequence: CDR1 SGHRS, CDR2 YFSETQ.

This rearrangement joins TRBV2 to TRBJ2-7, with 9 bases lining up with TRBD1. Germline V lookup: CDR1 SNHLY, CDR2 FYNNEI. Trimming removed 7 bases from V and 3 bases from J; junction bases left unmatched: 10. The CDR3 loop spans 15 amino acids. CDR3 sequence (DNA): TGTGCCAGCAAAGAGACCGGGACAGGGAGCTACGAGCAGTACTTC. Its protein is CASKETGTGSYEQYF.